A selection of T cell receptor beta chains follows, all from one sample in a study of T cell changes during pregnancy in multiple sclerosis. The method was immunoSEQ multiplex PCR; TCRdb's version includes in-frame clones alone and lacks a portion of them. The table includes over 65,000 clones, approximately 89% detected once. This material consisted of peripheral blood, taken in the first trimester of pregnancy. All receptors derive from a female donor in good health, enrolled as a control in a pregnancy study. Both conserved end residues are part of each CDR3.

V gene: TRBV5-1; CDR3 protein: CASSLEEPSYNEQFF
V gene: TRBV11-1; CDR3 protein: CASSPTSSYNEQFF
V gene: TRBV7-3; CDR3 protein: CASSLGQGYNEQFF
V gene: TRBV6-1; CDR3 protein: CASSRQIAGNTIYF
V gene: TRBV4-1; CDR3 protein: CASSQDRGTEAFF
V gene: TRBV9; CDR3 protein: CASSLQGAPNEKLFF
V gene: TRBV4-2; CDR3 protein: CASSRLEGEKLFF
V gene: TRBV15; CDR3 protein: CATSRRPGQGFGTIYF
V gene: TRBV5-5; CDR3 protein: CASSFFAGTNQPQHF
V gene: TRBV6-5; CDR3 protein: CASSYSNAEKLFF
V gene: TRBV2; CDR3 protein: CASSDGTAYGYTF
V gene: TRBV9; CDR3 protein: CASSVRWTSGGQVADTQYF
V gene: TRBV13; CDR3 protein: CASSSGVFRGYTF
V gene: TRBV13; CDR3 protein: CASSLGLLASYNEQFF
V gene: TRBV7-2; CDR3 protein: CASSLAWDRGRNEQFF
V gene: TRBV27; CDR3 protein: CASSLEGRVGYTF
V gene: TRBV5-1; CDR3 protein: CASSHRPGQGNSPLHF
V gene: TRBV5-5; CDR3 protein: CASRGGTGYPTMNTEAFF
V gene: TRBV5-6; CDR3 protein: CASSLGRAGDTEAFF
V gene: TRBV9; CDR3 protein: CASSVAGGLEETQYF
V gene: TRBV4-3; CDR3 protein: CASSQDSQGASYNEQFF
V gene: TRBV5-5; CDR3 protein: CASSPSSAGYGYTF
V gene: TRBV4-2; CDR3 protein: CASSQDRASYGYTF
V gene: TRBV7-2; CDR3 protein: CASSPSTGMGNQPQHF
V gene: TRBV14; CDR3 protein: CASSPHRPPLTRAFF
V gene: TRBV18; CDR3 protein: CASSPTQGTTEAFF